The rows below give T cell receptor beta chains drawn from one sample of a study of cytomegalovirus exposure and HLA in healthy donors. The method was immunoSEQ multiplex PCR; TCRdb's version includes in-frame clones alone and lacks a portion of them. The data contain around 110,000 clones, approximately 81% of them singletons. Sequencing was done on a sample of PBMCs. The source of these receptors is a man younger than 45 in good health and CMV-seropositive. Both conserved end residues are part of each CDR3.

V gene	J gene	CDR3 protein
TRBV2	TRBJ2-2	CASRVQGGLLTGELFF
TRBV18	TRBJ1-1	CASSPPRDTEAFF
TRBV30	TRBJ1-3	CAWSVPGQNTIYF
TRBV4-3	TRBJ1-1	CASSLEGGTTEAFF
TRBV30	TRBJ1-5	CAWSHRGLQPQHF
TRBV5-1	TRBJ2-1	CASRGTSGSHPYNEQFF
TRBV9	TRBJ1-6	CASSPTGAASPLHF
TRBV5-1	TRBJ2-5	CASSSGPSGGQETQYF
TRBV15	TRBJ1-3	CATSRDLEGGGNTIYF
TRBV7-9	TRBJ1-4	CASSLSPETVYEKLFF
TRBV29-1	TRBJ2-1	CSAFGTNNEQFF
TRBV4-1	TRBJ1-2	CASSQEEGANYGYTF
TRBV7-2	TRBJ2-5	CASSLVRESETQYF
TRBV7-8	TRBJ2-5	CASSPGLAGVVETQYF
TRBV4-3	TRBJ2-7	CASSQDWTGTHEQYF
TRBV6-1	TRBJ2-7	CASSVIAASSYEQYF
TRBV27	TRBJ1-4	CASSLLDRLGTTNEKLFF
TRBV7-8	TRBJ2-7	CASSPGTNSCEQYF
TRBV18	TRBJ1-3	CASCTTGPEDTVYF
TRBV30	TRBJ2-5	CAWTPGQGSGETQYF
TRBV7-2	TRBJ2-5	CASSLVGLRETQYF
TRBV27	TRBJ1-2	CASSSHPGDVYGYTF
TRBV7-2	TRBJ2-5	CASSSLYQETQYF
TRBV11-2	TRBJ2-7	CASSSGGTSGSEQYF
TRBV4-3	TRBJ1-5	CASSQEAHFYQPQHF
TRBV30	TRBJ1-6	CAWGVRGKDSPLHF
TRBV7-2	TRBJ2-4	CASSQTKEVRDIQYF
TRBV27	TRBJ2-7	CASSEPGLAGPRGEQYF
TRBV19	TRBJ1-1	CASNQGDTLNTEAFF
TRBV30	TRBJ2-2	CAWSLSGTVGELFF
TRBV6-1	TRBJ2-7	CASLLQGYEQYF
TRBV19	TRBJ2-1	CATRQGVQYLYNEQFF
TRBV15	TRBJ2-7	CATSRDRSGAAGVNEQYF
TRBV7-8	TRBJ2-4	CASSPGTLGNIQYF
TRBV30	TRBJ1-2	CAWSETGYYGYTF
TRBV9	TRBJ2-1	CASSVTSGGGNEQFF
TRBV29-1	TRBJ2-4	CSVEERERAKNSQYF